This T cell receptor beta chain was identified during a study of blood T cell repertoires in COVID-19. For the study at large: Acute and convalescent COVID-19 samples came from the United States, Italy and Spain.

CDR3 length equals 14 residues. Trimming removed 3 bases from V and 4 bases from J; junction bases left unmatched: 4. Germline values: CDR1 DFQATT, CDR2 SNEGSKA (reference sequence). The protocol was immunoSEQ multiplex PCR, while the TCRdb copy is restricted to in-frame clones and leaves out a portion. The table lists approximately 200,000 clones, 80% to 85% of them singletons. The receptor comes from a woman aged 25 to 39 who had recovered from COVID-19. V and J are TRBV20-1 and TRBJ2-2; 8 nucleotides align to TRBD2. Sequencing was carried out using peripheral blood. The CDR3 sequence is CSASNGRGTGELFF. The CDR3 DNA reads TGCAGTGCTAGTAACGGGAGGGGCACCGGGGAGCTGTTTTTT.